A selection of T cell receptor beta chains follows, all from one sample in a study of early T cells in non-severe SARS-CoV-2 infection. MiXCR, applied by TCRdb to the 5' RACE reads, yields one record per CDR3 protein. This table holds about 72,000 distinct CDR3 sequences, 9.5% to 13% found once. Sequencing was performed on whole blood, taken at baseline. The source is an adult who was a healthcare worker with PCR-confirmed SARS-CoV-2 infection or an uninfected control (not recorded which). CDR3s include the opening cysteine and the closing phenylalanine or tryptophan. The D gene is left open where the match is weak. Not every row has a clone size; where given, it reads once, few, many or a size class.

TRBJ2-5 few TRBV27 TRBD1 TGTGCCAGCAGCCGGTTTGCGGGACAGGTTCCCCAAGAGACCCAGTACTTC CASSRFAGQVPQETQYF
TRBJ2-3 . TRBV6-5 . TGTGCCAGCAGCCCCGGGGGTCGCACAGATACGCAGTATTTT CASSPGGRTDTQYF
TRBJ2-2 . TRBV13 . TGTGCCAGCAGGTTACAGGGAAGGGCCGGGGAGCTGTTTTTT CASRLQGRAGELFF
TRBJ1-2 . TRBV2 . TGTGCCAGCACCTGGAGGGATCGAGGCGATGGCTACACCTTC CASTWRDRGDGYTF
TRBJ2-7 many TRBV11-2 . TGTGCCAGCAGCCCCCGTTCAGCCGGGACTCGATCCTACGAGCAGTACTTC CASSPRSAGTRSYEQYF
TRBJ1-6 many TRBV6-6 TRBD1 TGTGCCAGCAGCTCCCGGACAGGGGAAAATTCACCCCTCCACTTT CASSSRTGENSPLHF
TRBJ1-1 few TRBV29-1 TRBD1 TGCAGCGCGGAGGGGGCGCCGGGCACTGAAGCTTTCTTT CSAEGAPGTEAFF
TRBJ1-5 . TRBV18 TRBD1 TGTGCCAGCTCACCAGGGACAGGGGCCAATCAGCCCCAGCATTTT CASSPGTGANQPQHF
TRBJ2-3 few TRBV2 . TGTGCCAGCAGTAGCAGCAGGGGTAGTACAGATACGCAGTATTTT CASSSSRGSTDTQYF
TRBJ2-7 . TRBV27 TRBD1 TGTGCCACCACCGGGACAGGGGTTCTCTACGAGCAGTACTTC CATTGTGVLYEQYF
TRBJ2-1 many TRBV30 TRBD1 TGTGCCTGGAGTCGACAGGGCTATTACAATGAGCAGTTCTTC CAWSRQGYYNEQFF
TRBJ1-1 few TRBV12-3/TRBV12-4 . TGTGCCAGCAGTATAGGGGGTTGGACTGAAGCTTTCTTT CASSIGGWTEAFF
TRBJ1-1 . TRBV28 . TGTGCCAGCAGTTCGCGGACTTACGCCGCTTTCTTT CASSSRTYAAFF
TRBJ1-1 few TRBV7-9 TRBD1 TGTGCCAGCAGCCCTGTGACAGGGGGCACTGAAGCTTTCTTT CASSPVTGGTEAFF
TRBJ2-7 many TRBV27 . TGTGCCAGCAGTTTTAGGGGCGGATCCCAATATGGGGAGCAGTACTTC CASSFRGGSQYGEQYF
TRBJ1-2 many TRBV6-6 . TGTGCCAGCAGTTACGATGATGGGGGGCGCGATGGCTACACCTTC CASSYDDGGRDGYTF
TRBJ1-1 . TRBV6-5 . TGTGCCAGCAGTTACTCGATAGGGAGGGAGAACACTGAAGCTTTCTTT CASSYSIGRENTEAFF
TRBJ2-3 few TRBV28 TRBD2 TGTGCCAGCAGTTCCGCGGGGGGCCGCCGTACGCAGTATTTT CASSSAGGRRTQYF
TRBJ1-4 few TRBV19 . TGTGCCAGTAGCCAGAGTGCAACTAATGAAAAACTGTTTTTT CASSQSATNEKLFF
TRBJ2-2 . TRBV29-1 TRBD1 TGCAGCGTTCCCGGGACAGGAATGAACACCGGGGAGCTGTTTTTT CSVPGTGMNTGELFF
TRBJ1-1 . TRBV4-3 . TGCGCCAGCAGCCAAGTTGTACGCACTGAAGCTTTCTTT CASSQVVRTEAFF
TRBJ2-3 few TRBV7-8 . TGTGCCAGCAGCCAGGGGAGAGATACGCAGTATTTT CASSQGRDTQYF
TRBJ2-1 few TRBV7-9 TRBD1 TGTGCCAGCAGCCTTCCGGGACAGGGAAACTACAATGAGCAGTTCTTC CASSLPGQGNYNEQFF
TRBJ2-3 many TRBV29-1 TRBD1 TGCAGCGTCGAACAACAGGGGAGTCTAAGAGATACGCAGTATTTT CSVEQQGSLRDTQYF
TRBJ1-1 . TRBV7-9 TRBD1 TGTGCCAGCAGCGACTCAAACAGGGGGAACACTGAAGCTTTCTTT CASSDSNRGNTEAFF
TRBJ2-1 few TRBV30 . TGTGCCTGGAGTGTAGGATGGCTTGCTGCCTACAATGAGCAGTTCTTC CAWSVGWLAAYNEQFF
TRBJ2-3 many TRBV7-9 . TGTGCCAGCGGGGCTCGGGGGAGCACAGATACGCAGTATTTT CASGARGSTDTQYF
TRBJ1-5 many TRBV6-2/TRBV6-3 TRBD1 TGTGCCAGCAGTTCCCCGGACAGGCGACAGCCCCAGCATTTT CASSSPDRRQPQHF
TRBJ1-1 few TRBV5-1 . TGCGCCAGCAGCTCGCAGGGTGGGAGGAACACTGAAGCTTTCTTT CASSSQGGRNTEAFF
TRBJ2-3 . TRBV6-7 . TGTGCCAGCAGTTCCTCTAGTGTCGGGGGCACAGATACGCAGTATTTT CASSSSSVGGTDTQYF
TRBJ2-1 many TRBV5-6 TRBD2 TGTGCCAGCAGCTTGCGCGGGGGCAATGAGCAGTTCTTC CASSLRGGNEQFF
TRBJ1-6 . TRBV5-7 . TGTGCCAGCAGCTTAGGGACGGAAGATTACAATTCACCCCTCCACTTT CASSLGTEDYNSPLHF
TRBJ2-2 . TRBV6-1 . TGTGCCAGCAGTGAACAGTCTATAAAACAGGGTGCCACCGGGGAGCTGTTTTTT CASSEQSIKQGATGELFF